Included here is one TCR beta chain sequence, with context. Its antigen is not known. Described time point: persistent/refractory GD, antithyroid drugs over 5 years with positive TRAb. From PBMCs, RNA was extracted and then used to make the TCR library. As a group, patients came from one endocrinology department in Xi'an, China. This sample is drawn from a study of regulatory T cells in long-lasting Graves disease. On the study more broadly: Patients with persistent Graves' disease had over 5 years of antithyroid drugs and persistent TSH receptor antibodies. Overall study findings and caveats: Results may be inaccurate due to the small sample size.

The TCR beta library used iRepertoire HTBI primers with Arm-PCR amplification of CDR3. One entry per CDR3 protein results from TCRdb running MiXCR on the multiplex PCR reads. The repertoire consists of over 350,000 distinct CDR3 sequences, with around 20% occurring once and the leading ten covering less than 25%. The source is a female donor with Graves disease. The sample consisted of peripheral blood mononuclear cells (PBMCs), taken when the disease was refractory, from a patient treated with antithyroid drugs.

The CDR3 DNA sequence: TGTGCCAGCAGAGGTCCTACGGTTCCTGAAGCTTTCTTT. Amino acid sequence: CASRGPTVPEAFF. This rearrangement joins TRBV7-8 to TRBJ1-1; D not certain. Per germline, CDR1 SGHVS and CDR2 FQNEAQ. The CDR3 sequence is 13 residues long. With 6 bases removed from V and 6 bases from J, the gap between germline ends came to 14 bases.